The 13 T cell receptor beta chains listed next were all sequenced from one sample in a study of T cells in Graves' hyperthyroidism and ophthalmopathy. Amplification targeted TCR beta CDR3 regions from RNA transcripts. TCR CDR3 regions were first amplified by RT-PCR with HTBI primers. TCRdb re-called the multiplex PCR reads through MiXCR, storing one row per CDR3 protein. This sample has roughly 710,000 distinct CDR3 sequences, with around a third found just once. Sequences were obtained from blood. The source is a woman aged 40 to 50 with Graves' hyperthyroidism.

The V gene is TRBV7-2, the J gene TRBJ1-5, with D tentatively TRBD1 (5 bases). Trimming shortened V by 5 bases and J by 0 bases, and 17 bases separated the two germline ends. Germline-derived CDR1 and CDR2 are SGHTA and FQGNSA. This CDR3 spans 17 amino acids. DNA of the CDR3: TGTGCCAGCAGCCGGGACGGTGATAGCTCTAGCAATCAGCCCCAGCATTTT. Translated, it gives CASSRDGDSSSNQPQHF.

This clonotype was counted at least ten times. The chain uses TRBV9 and TRBJ1-5; 9 bases line up with TRBD1. Germline CDR1 reads SGDLS; CDR2 reads YYNGEE. The V gene end was trimmed by 2 bases and the J gene end by 3 bases; junction bases not matched to a gene: 3. This CDR3 comprises 15 residues. Here the CDR3 DNA reads TGTGCCAGCAGCGTGGGACAGGGCAACAATCAGCCCCAGCATTTT. Its protein product is CASSVGQGNNQPQHF.

This clonotype was observed a handful of times. V usage is TRBV7-2 and J usage is TRBJ1-2, with TRBD1 matching 8 bases. The V segment lost 4 bases and the J segment 0 bases; nucleotides outside the gene matches: 4. Germline assignment: CDR1 SGHTA and CDR2 FQGNSA. The CDR3 consists of 15 residues. CDR3 nucleotides: TGTGCCAGCAGCTCACAGGGGGGAACTAACTATGGCTACACCTTC. This gives the protein CASSSQGGTNYGYTF.

This clonotype was picked up many times. The V call is TRBV29-1, the J call TRBJ1-2; no definite D call. V was shortened by 0 bases and J by 1 base, with 6 bases between the two germline ends. CDR3 size: 13 residues. Germline V gives CDR1 SQVTM, CDR2 ANQGSEA. The DNA of the CDR3 is TGCAGCGTTGAAGATTGGGGTAACTATGGCTACACCTTC. Protein sequence: CSVEDWGNYGYTF.

This clonotype was recorded at least ten times. V is TRBV11-2 and J is TRBJ1-2, with TRBD1 matching over 10 bases. J gave up 7 bases and V 4 bases, and 3 bases lay outside the gene matches. The germline V gene encodes CDR1 SGHAT and CDR2 FQNNGV. This CDR3 region has 13 residues. This chain's CDR3 is CASSSDRGFGYTF. DNA of the CDR3: TGTGCCAGCAGCTCGGACAGGGGGTTTGGCTACACCTTC.

This clonotype was recorded a few times. The rearrangement links TRBV6-5 to TRBJ1-1; the match to TRBD1 covers 10 bases. Germline V gene lookup returns CDR1 MNHEY and CDR2 SVGAGI. The ends lost 6 bases at V and 5 bases at J; junction bases unmatched: 9. CDR3 length equals 15 residues. The CDR3 sequence is CASRGQGESRTEAFF. The CDR3 nucleotides are TGTGCCAGCAGAGGACAGGGGGAATCAAGGACTGAAGCTTTCTTT.

This clonotype was picked up many times. The J gene is TRBJ1-1, the V gene TRBV5-5, with a tentative D call TRBD1 (6 bases). Looked up from germline, CDR1 is SGHKS and CDR2 is YYEKEE (reference sequence). Trimming took 0 bases from V and 3 from J, leaving 18 bases between them. This CDR3 is built from 17 residues. The CDR3 coding sequence is TGTGCCAGCAGCTTGGGGCCATGGGGGGGGCGAGACACTGAAGCTTTCTTT. Translated: CASSLGPWGGRDTEAFF. Variable domain in full (rest from reference TRBV5-5 and TRBJ1-1): DAGVTQSPTHLIKTRGQQVTLRCSPISGHKSVSWYQQVLGQGPQFIFQYYEKEERGRGNFPDRFSARQFPNYSSELNVNALLLGDSALYLCASSLGPWGGRDTEAFFGQGTRLTVV.

This clonotype was counted ten times or more. The chain is built from TRBV10-3 and TRBJ1-1; maybe TRBD1 (5 bases). The germline gives CDR1 ENHRY, CDR2 SYGVKD. V was shortened by 5 bases and J by 1 base, with 8 bases between the two germline ends. There are 13 residues in the CDR3. This CDR3 reads CAISSTGNTEAFF. In nucleotides, the CDR3 is TGTGCCATCAGTTCTACAGGGAACACTGAAGCTTTCTTT.

This clonotype came up many times. This chain connects TRBV20-1 to TRBJ1-2; D unresolved. Germline values: CDR1 DFQATT, CDR2 SNEGSKA (reference sequence). This CDR3 is built from 15 residues. V lost 1 base, J lost 5 bases, and 17 bases lay in between. The CDR3 is CSARVRTKRSYGYTF. The CDR3 coding sequence is TGCAGTGCTAGAGTTAGGACCAAGAGATCTTATGGCTACACCTTC.

Worth noting for this clonotype: A much larger clone differs by one base, so this may be a read error. The chain links TRBV19 to TRBJ1-2; D remains ambiguous. CDR1 is LNHDA and CDR2 is SQIVND in the germline V gene (reference sequence). Deletions cut 8 bases from V and 7 bases from J, with 20 bases between. The CDR3 is 14 amino acids. This CDR3 reads CASSNVGSYCGYTF. DNA for the CDR3: TGTGCCAGTTCCAATGTGGGGAGCTACTGTGGCTACACCTTC.

V usage is TRBV10-3 and J usage is TRBJ1-2, with TRBD1 as a possible D gene (6 bases). V gave up 5 bases and J gave up 6 bases, with 19 bases separating them. CDR1 is ENHRY, CDR2 SYGVKD, per germline. The CDR3 covers 15 residues. The CDR3 nucleotides are TGTGCCATCAGTTCGACGCCCTACAGGGTTGATGGCTACACCTTC. It codes for CAISSTPYRVDGYTF.

The sample holds a few counts of this clonotype. This chain connects TRBV4-3 to TRBJ1-2; possibly TRBD1 for D (5 bases). This CDR3 contains 15 residues. Trimming took off 2 bases at V and 8 bases at J, with 18 bases between the two ends. Germline V gene data show CDR1 as LGHNA and CDR2 as YSLEER. As DNA, the CDR3 is TGCGCCAGCAGCCAATCTTCTGCAGGGAGGAAGGGCTACACCTTC. It is translated as CASSQSSAGRKGYTF.

This chain links TRBV4-1 with TRBJ2-5; 13 bases are a match to TRBD2. The trim removed 2 bases at V and 4 bases at J, leaving 10 bases unmatched. This CDR3 is 18 amino acids long. Looked up from germline, CDR1 is MGHRA and CDR2 is YSYEKL. The chain's CDR3 is CASSQIGTSGTRAETQYF. For the CDR3, the DNA is TGCGCCAGCAGCCAAATAGGGACTAGCGGGACGAGGGCAGAGACCCAGTACTTC.